This paragraph reports one T cell receptor beta chain. Its antigen is still unknown. This sample is drawn from a study of PD-1 blockade in classical Hodgkin lymphoma. Study results and caveats: By C4D1, diversity of CD4+ TCRs had risen significantly, whereas that of CD8+ TCRs had not. The diversity seen at baseline in complete responders resembled that of newly diagnosed patients. Compared with healthy donors, newly diagnosed patients reportedly showed lower baseline TCR diversity.

Sequencing was performed with immunoSEQ multiplex PCR; in TCRdb, only in-frame clones are kept and a portion is missing. The sample carries 25,000 or so clones, roughly 90% recorded once. The time point denotes: cycle 4 day 1 (C4D1), after less than 7 weeks of nivolumab. In every patient, relapse followed autologous stem cell transplantation, while exposure to brentuximab vedotin differed. CDR1 is KGHSH and CDR2 is LQKENI in the germline V gene. The CDR3 extends over 16 amino acids. The trim removed 5 bases at V and 5 bases at J, leaving 14 bases unmatched. The sequence was obtained from a human donor with classical Hodgkin lymphoma. This chain connects TRBV18 to TRBJ1-2; 7 nucleotides match TRBD1. The source material was peripheral blood mononuclear cells (PBMCs), sampled before the fourth cycle of nivolumab. The CDR3 nucleotides read TGTGCCAGCTCAGGTGGTCGGGACAGAGAATATTATGGCTACACCTTC. It yields the protein CASSGGRDREYYGYTF. Looking up the rest from reference TRBV18 and TRBJ1-2 gives the full variable domain: NAGVMQNPRHLVRRRGQEARLRCSPMKGHSHVYWYRQLPEEGLKFMVYLQKENIIDESGMPKERFSAEFPKEGPSILRIQQVVRGDSAAYFCASSGGRDREYYGYTFGSGTRLTVV.